The 29 T cell receptor beta chains listed next were all sequenced from one sample in a study of blood T cell repertoires in COVID-19 (TCRdb year 2020). The library came from the immunoSEQ multiplex PCR assay. Imported from immuneACCESS, the table was reduced by TCRdb to in-frame sequences with V and J called. These copies leave out some clones; in studies compared against another copy, an unresolved V gene accounts for under half, and the cause of the remainder is not known. The sample table lists approximately 32,000 clones, around 88% of them with a count of one. The ten largest clonotypes hold 4.5% to 5% of the sample. The sample was peripheral blood. These receptors were collected from a woman between 70 and 85 years old with active COVID-19.

The J gene is TRBJ2-7, the V gene TRBV6-5, with 11 bases identical to TRBD2. V was clipped by 6 bases and J by 3 bases; unmatched bases: 4. The germline gives CDR1 MNHEY, CDR2 SVGAGI. CDR3 length: 14 amino acids. CDR3 nucleotide sequence: TGTGCCAGCAGAATAGCGGGGGGGAACTACGAGCAGTACTTC. This translates into CASRIAGGNYEQYF.

The rearrangement uses TRBV28 and TRBJ1-1, with D unresolved. Looked up from germline, CDR1 is MDHEN and CDR2 is SYDVKM. The CDR3 covers 17 residues. Between the trimmed V and J ends, which lost 0 bases and 5 bases, there was a span of 19 bases. CDR3: CASSLWAGGLTGTEAFF. The CDR3 bases are TGTGCCAGCAGTTTATGGGCAGGTGGCTTAACGGGAACTGAAGCTTTCTTT. The variable domain in full, with the rest retrieved from reference TRBV28 and TRBJ1-1, is DVKVTQSSRYLVKRTGEKVFLECVQDMDHENMFWYRQDPGLGLRLIYFSYDVKMKEKGDIPEGYSVSREKKERFSLILESASTNQTSMYLCASSLWAGGLTGTEAFFGQGTRLTVV.

This sequence joins TRBV30 and TRBJ1-1; D gene unclear. V was shortened by 2 bases and J by 10 bases, with 17 bases between the two germline ends. The CDR3 has 13 residues. Germline V lookup: CDR1 GTSNPN, CDR2 SVGIG (reference sequence). CDR3 in DNA: TGTGCCTGGAGTCCTGAGCGGGGTTCGGGAGCTTTCTTT. It translates to CAWSPERGSGAFF.

The chain couples TRBV9 to TRBJ2-5; tentatively, D is TRBD1 (5 bases). This CDR3 is built from 15 residues. The ends were cut back, 0 bases at V and 2 bases at J, with 11 bases in the middle. Germline CDR1 reads SGDLS; CDR2 reads YYNGEE. CDR3 residues: CASSVGGAAQETQYF. In DNA form, the CDR3 reads TGTGCCAGCAGCGTAGGGGGCGCAGCGCAAGAGACCCAGTACTTC.

This clone appeared once. V gene TRBV27 combines with J gene TRBJ2-3; 8 bases match TRBD2. From germline, CDR1 is MNHEY and CDR2 SMNVEV (reference sequence). V was pared by 8 bases and J by 5 bases, with 6 bases of the junction left unmatched. This CDR3 has 13 amino acids. Written as DNA, the CDR3 is TGTGCCAGCGCGGGGAGCGGGGGAGATACGCAGTATTTT. Protein product: CASAGSGGDTQYF.

The chain carries TRBV14 and TRBJ2-5; 8 bases agree with TRBD2. Per germline, CDR1 SGHDN and CDR2 FVKESK. The CDR3 has 13 residues. Trimming removed 4 bases from V and 3 bases from J; junction bases left unmatched: 1. CDR3 DNA sequence: TGTGCCAGCAGCCCACTAGCGGAAGAGACCCAGTACTTC. Translated: CASSPLAEETQYF. Variable domain in full (rest from reference TRBV14 and TRBJ2-5): EAGVTQFPSHSVIEKGQTVTLRCDPISGHDNLYWYRRVMGKEIKFLLHFVKESKQDESGMPNNRFLAERTGGTYSTLKVQPAELEDSGVYFCASSPLAEETQYFGPGTRLLVL.

This chain joins TRBV28 and TRBJ1-1, with a possible D match to TRBD1 (5 bases). The germline V gene has CDR1 MDHEN and CDR2 SYDVKM. V gave up 0 bases and J gave up 4 bases, with 15 bases separating them. CDR3 length: 16 residues. CDR3 amino acids: CASSLWSGIGPTEAFF. CDR3 in DNA: TGTGCCAGCAGTTTATGGTCAGGGATTGGTCCCACTGAAGCTTTCTTT.

This chain links TRBV19 with TRBJ2-3, with TRBD1 as a possible D gene (6 bases). This CDR3 is built from 14 residues. Germline V gene sequence: CDR1 LNHDA, CDR2 SQIVND (reference sequence). V lost 8 bases and J 5 bases, leaving 17 bases between the germline ends. CDR3: CASRPRGWGDTQYF. As DNA, the CDR3 is TGTGCCAGTCGCCCTAGGGGGTGGGGAGATACGCAGTATTTT.

The chain recombines TRBV7-9 with TRBJ2-1; unclear D gene. The CDR3 has 11 residues. Germline assignment: CDR1 SEHNR and CDR2 FQNEAQ (reference sequence). V dropped 3 bases and J dropped 6 bases, with 3 bases sitting between them. CDR3: CASSFGNEQFF. The CDR3 coding sequence is TGTGCCAGCAGCTTCGGCAATGAGCAGTTCTTC.

The chain links TRBV30 to TRBJ2-3; 8 nucleotides match TRBD1. This CDR3 comprises 15 residues. Germline V lookup: CDR1 GTSNPN, CDR2 SVGIG (reference sequence). V lost 2 bases and J lost 1; bases outside the gene matches: 5. CDR3 region: CAWSLPGQGTDTQYF. The CDR3 region has the DNA TGTGCCTGGAGTTTACCGGGACAGGGCACAGATACGCAGTATTTT.

V gene TRBV4-3 combines with J gene TRBJ2-3, with a weak D call TRBD2 (5 bases). Germline-derived CDR1 and CDR2 are LGHNA and YSLEER. The CDR3 extends over 16 amino acids. Trimming removed 1 base at V and 1 base at J, with 12 bases between. The CDR3 DNA sequence: TGCGCCAGCAGCCAAGGGCGGGCCTGGGGCACAGATACGCAGTATTTT. This sequence encodes CASSQGRAWGTDTQYF.

This clone came up a few times. The V and J genes are TRBV28 and TRBJ2-7; 7 bases align to TRBD1. The germline gives CDR1 MDHEN, CDR2 SYDVKM. V shed 3 bases, J shed 2 bases, and the junction held 4 bases outside the gene matches. This CDR3 comprises 14 residues. The CDR3 sequence is CASSLRGHAYEQYF. In DNA, the CDR3 is TGTGCCAGCAGTTTGAGGGGGCACGCCTACGAGCAGTACTTC.

The chain is built from TRBV7-9 and TRBJ1-1, with 8 bases lining up with TRBD1. The length of the CDR3 is 13 residues. V shed 5 bases, J shed 6 bases, and the junction held 5 bases outside the gene matches. Germline V gives CDR1 SEHNR, CDR2 FQNEAQ (reference sequence). CDR3 nucleotides: TGTGCCAGCAGCGTAGACAGGGGAGCTGAAGCTTTCTTT. This sequence encodes CASSVDRGAEAFF.

V is TRBV28 and J is TRBJ1-5, with a possible D match to TRBD1 (6 bases). Trimming cost V 2 bases and J 0 bases, with 20 bases left between them. The CDR3 runs 19 residues. The germline CDR1 and CDR2 sequences are MDHEN and SYDVKM. In DNA, the CDR3 is TGTGCCAGCAGTTTACCCCGGACAGAATACTACTATAGCAATCAGCCCCAGCATTTT. This codes for CASSLPRTEYYYSNQPQHF.

The J gene is TRBJ2-3, the V gene TRBV7-2; 8 bases agree with TRBD2. Looked up from germline, CDR1 is SGHTA and CDR2 is FQGNSA. J was trimmed by 6 bases and V by 5 bases; bases with no gene match: 10. The CDR3 consists of 15 residues. The CDR3 protein is CASSPGASGSDTQYF. The CDR3, as DNA: TGTGCCAGCAGCCCGGGCGCTAGCGGGTCTGATACGCAGTATTTT.

The rearrangement uses TRBV28 and TRBJ2-4; a possible D gene is TRBD2 (5 bases). Germline V gene lookup returns CDR1 MDHEN and CDR2 SYDVKM. The CDR3 extends over 14 amino acids. The ends were cut back, 3 bases at V and 8 bases at J, with 14 bases in the middle. The CDR3 region is CASSLARRGDIQYF. The CDR3 DNA reads TGTGCCAGCAGTTTGGCCCGACGGGGTGACATTCAGTACTTC.

V gene TRBV7-9 combines with J gene TRBJ1-4; 7 positions match TRBD1. In germline, CDR1 is SEHNR, CDR2 FQNEAQ (reference sequence). The CDR3 contains 12 residues. In DNA form, the CDR3 reads TGTGCAGGGGGCGGAACTAATGAAAAACTGTTTTTT. It yields the protein CAGGGTNEKLFF.

The chain combines TRBV5-4 with TRBJ2-7; 7 nucleotides match TRBD1. The V segment lost 0 bases and the J segment 1 base; nucleotides outside the gene matches: 1. In germline, CDR1 is SGHNT, CDR2 YYREEE (reference sequence). This CDR3 is built from 14 residues. The CDR3 nucleotides read TGTGCCAGCAGCTTGGAGACAGGGTCCTACGAGCAGTACTTC. Its protein product is CASSLETGSYEQYF.

The J gene is TRBJ1-5, the V gene TRBV6-2 or TRBV6-3; D not resolved. CDR3 size: 15 residues. V was cut by 0 bases and J by 7 bases, with 13 bases left in between. Per germline, CDR1 MNHEY and CDR2 SVGEGT. CDR3 DNA sequence: TGTGCCAGCAGTTACTCAGCGTCTTTTTTACAGCCCCAGCATTTT. Translation gives CASSYSASFLQPQHF.

The CDR3 nucleotides are TGTGCCAGCAGCCCCTTAGCGGGCGGCACCGGGGAGCTGTTTTTT. This sequence encodes CASSPLAGGTGELFF. This chain links TRBV4-2 with TRBJ2-2, with 7 bases aligning to TRBD2. With V trimmed by 4 bases and J by 4 bases, 6 bases remained unmatched. The CDR3 length is 15 residues. Germline CDR1 and CDR2: LGHNA and YNFKEQ.

The chain links TRBV7-3 to TRBJ1-1, with TRBD1 identical over 7 bases. V lost 4 bases, J lost 4 bases, and 9 bases stayed unmatched. Looked up from germline, CDR1 is SGHTA and CDR2 is FQGTGA. This CDR3 spans 15 amino acids. The CDR3 loop reads CASSSGEGAPTEAFF. The CDR3 region has the DNA TGTGCCAGCAGCTCTGGTGAGGGGGCTCCCACTGAAGCTTTCTTT.

The chain joins TRBV4-2 to TRBJ1-5, with 7 nucleotides matching TRBD1. V shed 0 bases and J 5 bases; nucleotides not matched to a gene: 13. CDR1 LGHNA and CDR2 YNFKEQ come from the germline V gene. The CDR3 consists of 18 residues. The CDR3 sequence is CASSQDVGGNGKHQPQHF. CDR3 nucleotides: TGTGCCAGCAGCCAAGATGTAGGGGGCAATGGAAAGCATCAGCCCCAGCATTTT.

This clone was picked up a small number of times. The V gene is TRBV28, the J gene TRBJ1-1, with a weak D call TRBD1 (6 bases). Trimming removed 5 bases at V and 5 bases at J, with 21 bases between. The CDR3 spans 16 residues. CDR1 is MDHEN and CDR2 is SYDVKM in the germline V gene. CDR3 in DNA: TGTGCCAGCAGTCAATGGACAGAGAGATCAGGAACTGAAGCTTTCTTT. It encodes CASSQWTERSGTEAFF.

The J gene is TRBJ2-3, the V gene TRBV5-5, with 13 bases lining up with TRBD2. The CDR3 totals 16 residues. The V segment lost 4 bases and the J segment 5 bases; nucleotides outside the gene matches: 7. Germline V gene lookup returns CDR1 SGHKS and CDR2 YYEKEE (reference sequence). CDR3 amino acids: CASSIELAGGRDTQYF. In DNA, the CDR3 is TGTGCCAGCAGCATAGAACTAGCGGGGGGGCGAGATACGCAGTATTTT.

The chain has TRBV24-1 and TRBJ2-1; TRBD1 aligns across 10 bases. Losses at the gene ends were 5 bases for V and 8 bases for J; bases not matched to a gene: 11. In germline, CDR1 is KGHDR, CDR2 SFDVKD. The length of the CDR3 is 16 residues. The CDR3 region is CATSVPGQGEGDEQFF. CDR3 bases: TGTGCCACCAGTGTCCCTGGACAGGGGGAAGGGGATGAGCAGTTCTTC.

This sequence joins TRBV28 and TRBJ2-7; a possible D gene is TRBD2 (7 bases). CDR3 length equals 16 residues. Germline V gene sequence: CDR1 MDHEN, CDR2 SYDVKM. Trimming pared 4 bases from V and 3 bases from J, leaving 19 bases between. The CDR3 reads CASSSARGATNYEQYF. The CDR3 DNA is TGTGCCAGCAGTTCCGCCCGGGGGGCAACAAACTACGAGCAGTACTTC. The whole variable domain, filled in from reference TRBV28 and TRBJ2-7, reads DVKVTQSSRYLVKRTGEKVFLECVQDMDHENMFWYRQDPGLGLRLIYFSYDVKMKEKGDIPEGYSVSREKKERFSLILESASTNQTSMYLCASSSARGATNYEQYFGPGTRLTVT.

The genes are TRBV5-1 and TRBJ2-1, with 12 bases matching TRBD2. Looked up from germline, CDR1 is SGHRS and CDR2 is YFSETQ. There are 14 residues in the CDR3. Trimming took 7 bases from V and 4 from J; bases not matched to a gene: 3. CDR3 bases: TGCGCCAGCCGGACTAGCGGGACGTACAATGAGCAGTTCTTC. This translates into CASRTSGTYNEQFF.

The genes are TRBV11-2 and TRBJ2-7; the D gene is possibly TRBD2 (5 bases). Germline values: CDR1 SGHAT, CDR2 FQNNGV. Deletions cut 5 bases from V and 6 bases from J, with 8 bases between. This CDR3 has 11 amino acids. The CDR3 reads CASSQGGEQYF. The CDR3 DNA reads TGTGCCAGCAGCCAAGGAGGCGAGCAGTACTTC. The full variable domain, completed using reference TRBV11-2 and TRBJ2-7, is EAGVAQSPRYKIIEKRQSVAFWCNPISGHATLYWYQQILGQGPKLLIQFQNNGVVDDSQLPKDRFSAERLKGVDSTLKIQPAKLEDSAVYLCASSQGGEQYFGPGTRLTVT.

The CDR3 nucleotides read TGCGCCAGCAGCCGGGGACAGGCTGAAGATGAAGCTTTCTTT. Protein sequence: CASSRGQAEDEAFF. The rearrangement joins TRBV5-1 to TRBJ1-1; 8 bases map to TRBD1. V was pared by 4 bases and J by 7 bases, with 9 bases of the junction left unmatched. The CDR3 loop spans 14 amino acids. Germline V lookup: CDR1 SGHRS, CDR2 YFSETQ.